The clone carrying this T cell receptor beta chain appeared a few times. The antigen remains undetermined. This sample was taken from a study of blood T cells in healthy people across ages. Across the whole study: About one barcoded beta molecule per two T cells was captured by template switching.

The second PCR ran roughly 7 to 11 cycles with a sample-barcoded 5' primer and J-beta primers. Tags on each cDNA molecule came from a template-switch adaptor with 12 random nucleotides. Using its own MiXCR run on the 5' RACE reads, TCRdb lists one record per CDR3 protein. The sample shows around 800,000 distinct CDR3 sequences, 25% to 30% of them seen only once. In germline, CDR1 is LGHDT, CDR2 YNNKEL (reference sequence). The junction had 5 bases not matched to a gene; V was cut back by 0 bases and J by 6 bases. CDR3 length: 15 amino acids. The study's findings and limits: The donors' CMV status was not determined, possibly confounding changes in expanded clonotypes.

These sequences were also reported in another study, on T cells of mothers and their children.

The receptor was isolated from a boy younger than 18 in good health. The chain combines TRBV3-1 with TRBJ2-1; the match to TRBD2 covers 7 bases. The sequenced material came from blood. CDR3 residues: CASSQDWRGSNEQFF. The CDR3 DNA sequence: TGTGCCAGCAGCCAAGATTGGCGGGGGAGCAATGAGCAGTTCTTC.